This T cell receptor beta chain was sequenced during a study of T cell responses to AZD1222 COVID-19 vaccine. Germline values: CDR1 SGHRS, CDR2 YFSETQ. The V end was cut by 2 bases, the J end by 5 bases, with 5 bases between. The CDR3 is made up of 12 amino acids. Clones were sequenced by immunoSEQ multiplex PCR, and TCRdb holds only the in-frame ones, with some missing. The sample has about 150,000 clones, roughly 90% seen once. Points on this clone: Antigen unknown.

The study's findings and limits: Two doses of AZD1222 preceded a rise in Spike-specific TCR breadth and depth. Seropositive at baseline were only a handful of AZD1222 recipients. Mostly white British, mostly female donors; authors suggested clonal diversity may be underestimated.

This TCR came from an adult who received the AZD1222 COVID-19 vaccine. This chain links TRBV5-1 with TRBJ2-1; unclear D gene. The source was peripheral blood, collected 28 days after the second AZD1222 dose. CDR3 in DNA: TGCGCCAGCAGCTTATTAAACAATGAGCAGTTCTTC. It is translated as CASSLLNNEQFF.